These 18 T cell receptor beta chains came from one sample sequenced in a study of cytomegalovirus exposure and HLA in healthy donors (TCRdb year 2017). Library preparation used the immunoSEQ multiplex PCR assay. For the multiplex PCR, a mixture combining 60 forward primers for TCR Vbeta segments and 13 reverse primers for TCR Jbeta segments was used. This is the immuneACCESS table as TCRdb keeps it, with only in-frame sequences that have V and J called. A part of the clones is gone; compared with another copy, unresolved V genes explain less than half, and the rest is unexplained. In all, the sample holds about 67,000 clones, and just under 80% of those were seen once. In total, the top ten clones hold about 9.6% of the sample. Sequencing used PBMCs. All receptors come from a man in his forties or fifties in good health and CMV-seronegative.

The chain carries TRBV9 and TRBJ2-6; no firm D call. CDR1 SGDLS and CDR2 YYNGEE come from the germline V gene. The CDR3 covers 15 residues. Trimming shortened V by 0 bases and J by 5 bases, and 9 bases separated the two germline ends. This chain's CDR3 is CASSVATPRANVLTF. Here the CDR3 DNA reads TGTGCCAGCAGCGTAGCTACCCCCCGGGCCAACGTCCTGACTTTC.

The chain carries TRBV21-1 and TRBJ2-4; TRBD2 is the table's D call, not checked against the DNA. TRBV21-1 is a recognized pseudogene. The CDR3 consists of 16 residues. CDR3 sequence (DNA): TGTGCCAGCAGCCTCCAGCGGGGGTTAGCCAAAAACATTCAGTACTTC. As protein: CASSLQRGLAKNIQYF.

The chain carries TRBV19 and TRBJ2-5, with D uncertain. CDR1 and CDR2 from the germline V gene are LNHDA and SQIVND (reference sequence). The CDR3 extends over 12 amino acids. V lost 5 bases and J 5 bases, leaving 9 bases between the germline ends. CDR3 in amino acids: CASSHFDETQYF. Written as DNA, the CDR3 is TGTGCCAGTAGTCACTTTGATGAGACCCAGTACTTC.

The CDR3 region is CASSYGAGGSYNEQFF. The CDR3 DNA is TGTGCCAGCAGCTATGGGGCGGGAGGTTCCTACAATGAGCAGTTCTTC. The chain links TRBV5-4 to TRBJ2-1, with 8 bases lining up with TRBD2. CDR1 is SGHNT, CDR2 YYREEE, per germline (reference sequence). The CDR3 has 16 residues. V gave up 3 bases and J gave up 1 base; unmatched junction bases: 6.

The chain joins TRBV14 to TRBJ1-2; D not certain. With 0 bases removed from V and 6 bases from J, the gap between germline ends came to 14 bases. The germline V gene encodes CDR1 SGHDN and CDR2 FVKESK. CDR3 size: 15 residues. CDR3 residues: CASSQDAGRVNGYTF. The DNA of the CDR3 is TGTGCCAGCAGCCAAGACGCGGGAAGAGTCAATGGCTACACCTTC. The whole variable domain, remainder taken from reference TRBV14 and TRBJ1-2, is EAGVTQFPSHSVIEKGQTVTLRCDPISGHDNLYWYRRVMGKEIKFLLHFVKESKQDESGMPNNRFLAERTGGTYSTLKVQPAELEDSGVYFCASSQDAGRVNGYTFGSGTRLTVV.

DNA of the CDR3: TGTGCCAGCAGTGAACCCAGAAGTGGAAACACCATATATTTT. The encoded protein is CASSEPRSGNTIYF. V gene TRBV2 combines with J gene TRBJ1-3, with no clear D. Germline V gives CDR1 SNHLY, CDR2 FYNNEI. The CDR3 contains 14 residues. V was trimmed by 2 bases and J by 3 bases, leaving 8 bases between them.

Notes on this clone: Relative to the germline gene, one junction end is altered; a read error may explain this. The rearrangement joins TRBV5-1 to TRBJ1-4; tentatively, D is TRBD1 (5 bases). The V gene's germline CDR1 is SGHRS and CDR2 YFSETQ. The CDR3 loop spans 14 amino acids. For the CDR3, the DNA is TGCGCCAACAGCTTGGAGGAGGGGTACGGGAGACTGTTTTTT. This sequence encodes CANSLEEGYGRLFF.

A single count supports this clone. The V and J genes are TRBV2 and TRBJ2-7; D unresolved. This CDR3 is 13 amino acids long. Germline V gene sequence: CDR1 SNHLY, CDR2 FYNNEI. V was clipped by 4 bases and J by 5 bases, with 12 bases between them. The CDR3 sequence is CASSGAPRDEQYF. The DNA of the CDR3 is TGTGCCAGCAGTGGGGCGCCGAGAGACGAGCAGTACTTC.

V and J are TRBV5-1 and TRBJ1-2; TRBD1 matches at 9 bases. There are 13 residues in the CDR3. Germline-derived CDR1 and CDR2 are SGHRS and YFSETQ. V shed 3 bases and J 7 bases; nucleotides not matched to a gene: 4. The CDR3 coding sequence is TGCGCCAGCAGCTCCGGGACAGGGAGTGGCTACACCTTC. Translation: CASSSGTGSGYTF.

The chain employs TRBV18 and TRBJ1-1, with 10 bases aligning to TRBD1. CDR3 length equals 20 residues. V lost 3 bases, J lost 3 bases, and 19 bases stayed unmatched. Germline loops: CDR1 KGHSH, CDR2 LQKENI. This CDR3 reads CASSPTSTPTGGAGDTEAFF. For the CDR3, the DNA is TGTGCCAGCTCACCGACCTCCACACCGACAGGGGGCGCAGGGGACACTGAAGCTTTCTTT.

This clone showed up just once. The final CDR3 position lacks the conserved phenylalanine or tryptophan, pointing to a likely read error. The chain carries TRBV28 and TRBJ2-2; 8 nucleotides align to TRBD1. After removal of 3 bases from V and 5 bases from J, the junction contained 8 bases not matched to a gene. The length of the CDR3 is 16 residues. Germline V CDR1 and CDR2: MDHEN, SYDVKM. The CDR3 here is CASSLRQGASTGELFV. In nucleotides, the CDR3 is TGTGCCAGCAGTTTGAGGCAGGGGGCTTCGACCGGGGAGCTGTTTGTT.

The chain employs TRBV2 and TRBJ1-5, with D perhaps TRBD1 (5 bases). Trimming left V 0 bases short and J 5 bases short, with 23 bases between. Germline CDR1 is SNHLY and CDR2 is FYNNEI. The CDR3 has 19 residues. CDR3 region: CASSEALFRQGRGDQPQHF. The CDR3 nucleotides read TGTGCCAGCAGTGAAGCGTTGTTTCGGCAGGGTCGGGGGGATCAGCCCCAGCATTTT.

In nucleotides, the CDR3 is TGTGCCAGCTCACTGGGACAGCCCGACCAAGAGACCCAGTACTTC. This encodes CASSLGQPDQETQYF. V and J are TRBV18 and TRBJ2-5; 7 bases are shared with TRBD1. The V segment lost 4 bases and the J segment 0 bases; nucleotides outside the gene matches: 5. Germline CDR1 and CDR2: KGHSH and LQKENI. This CDR3 is 15 amino acids long.

In this sample, this clone turned up once. This sequence joins TRBV5-1 and TRBJ2-2, with TRBD1 identical over 8 bases. V lost 2 bases to trimming and J lost 10 bases; unmatched junction nucleotides: 13. The CDR3 runs 16 residues. The germline CDR1 and CDR2 sequences are SGHRS and YFSETQ. The CDR3 sequence: CASSFSDRGAFEELFF. The CDR3 DNA is TGCGCCAGCAGCTTTTCTGACAGGGGAGCGTTTGAGGAGCTGTTTTTT.

This clone was counted between two and nine times. V is TRBV4-1 and J is TRBJ2-7; 13 nucleotides agree with TRBD2. The CDR3 is 18 amino acids. Germline V gene lookup returns CDR1 MGHRA and CDR2 YSYEKL. V lost 5 bases and J lost 6; bases outside the gene matches: 16. The CDR3 bases are TGCGCCAGCAGCAAGACCCTTCCGACTAGCGGGAGGCAGGGCGAGCAGTACTTC. It codes for CASSKTLPTSGRQGEQYF.

This sequence joins TRBV6-6 and TRBJ1-5; possibly TRBD1 for D (6 bases). Germline CDR1 is MNHNY and CDR2 is SVGAGI (reference sequence). Trimming took off 6 bases at V and 5 bases at J, with 17 bases between the two ends. The CDR3 runs to 15 residues. The CDR3 DNA sequence: TGTGCCAGCAGCGACAGTGACAGGCGCCATCAGCCCCAGCATTTT. This codes for CASSDSDRRHQPQHF.

The CDR3 nucleotides are TGTGCCAGTAACGTCCTAACAGGGGGTAGGGAGACCCAGTACTTC. As protein: CASNVLTGGRETQYF. V is TRBV19 and J is TRBJ2-5; TRBD1 aligns across 8 bases. CDR1 and CDR2 (germline): LNHDA, SQIVND (reference sequence). Unmatched junction bases numbered 12, after V lost 7 bases and J lost 5 bases. There are 15 residues in the CDR3. Variable domain in full (rest from reference TRBV19 and TRBJ2-5): DGGITQSPKYLFRKEGQNVTLSCEQNLNHDAMYWYRQDPGQGLRLIYYSQIVNDFQKGDIAEGYSVSREKKESFPLTVTSAQKNPTAFYLCASNVLTGGRETQYFGPGTRLLVL.

The chain uses TRBV7-8 and TRBJ2-3; TRBD2 agrees at 11 bases. Trimming removed 2 bases from V and 2 bases from J; junction bases left unmatched: 6. Germline V gene lookup returns CDR1 SGHVS and CDR2 FQNEAQ. CDR3 length: 17 amino acids. CDR3: CASSLSGLAGDTDTQYF. The CDR3 nucleotides are TGTGCCAGCAGCTTATCAGGACTAGCGGGTGACACAGATACGCAGTATTTT.